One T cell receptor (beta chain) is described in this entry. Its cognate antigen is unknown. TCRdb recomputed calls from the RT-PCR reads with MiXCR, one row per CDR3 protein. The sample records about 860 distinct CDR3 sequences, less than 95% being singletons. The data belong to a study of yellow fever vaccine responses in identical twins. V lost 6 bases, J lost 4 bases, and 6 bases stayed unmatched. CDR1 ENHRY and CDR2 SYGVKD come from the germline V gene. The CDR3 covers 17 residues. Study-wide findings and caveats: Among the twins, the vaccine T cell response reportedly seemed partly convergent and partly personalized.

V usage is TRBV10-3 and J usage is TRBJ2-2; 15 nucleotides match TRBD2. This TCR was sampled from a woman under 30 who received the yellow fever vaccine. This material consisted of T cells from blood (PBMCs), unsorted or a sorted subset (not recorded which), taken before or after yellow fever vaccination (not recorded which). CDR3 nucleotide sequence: TGTGCCATCAGGGGACTAGCGGGGGGAGCGGGCACCGGGGAGCTGTTTTTT. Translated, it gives CAIRGLAGGAGTGELFF.